This TCR beta chain was sequenced during a study of shared clonotypes between healthy human individuals. Study findings and constraints: With four donors compared, 5% to 5.5% of naive CD4 clonotypes were shared. In general, naive subsets displayed greater estimated richness than memory subsets did.

Free of recent acute infections or vaccinations, the donors were healthy HIV-negative adults. The study ran the assay at deep level. The protocol was immunoSEQ multiplex PCR, while the TCRdb copy is restricted to in-frame clones and leaves out a portion. Of under 2.5 million clones in the sample, about 90% are singletons; the top ten hold 0.37%. Germline-derived CDR1 and CDR2 are SGHRS and YFSETQ. Trimming stripped 4 bases from V and 2 bases from J, with 16 bases between. This CDR3 contains 15 residues. Of note for this clone: Its antigen is undetermined.

The gene calls are TRBV5-1 and TRBJ2-7; D is perhaps TRBD2 (6 bases). This TCR was sampled from a man younger than 30 in good health. Some clones in this sample may be carry-over from other donors' samples. The sample was naive CD4+ T cells from PBMCs. Stated subset: CD45RA+ positively selected. CDR3: CASSPPGGGTYEQYF. The CDR3 nucleotides read TGCGCCAGCAGCCCACCCGGTGGGGGGACCTACGAGCAGTACTTC.